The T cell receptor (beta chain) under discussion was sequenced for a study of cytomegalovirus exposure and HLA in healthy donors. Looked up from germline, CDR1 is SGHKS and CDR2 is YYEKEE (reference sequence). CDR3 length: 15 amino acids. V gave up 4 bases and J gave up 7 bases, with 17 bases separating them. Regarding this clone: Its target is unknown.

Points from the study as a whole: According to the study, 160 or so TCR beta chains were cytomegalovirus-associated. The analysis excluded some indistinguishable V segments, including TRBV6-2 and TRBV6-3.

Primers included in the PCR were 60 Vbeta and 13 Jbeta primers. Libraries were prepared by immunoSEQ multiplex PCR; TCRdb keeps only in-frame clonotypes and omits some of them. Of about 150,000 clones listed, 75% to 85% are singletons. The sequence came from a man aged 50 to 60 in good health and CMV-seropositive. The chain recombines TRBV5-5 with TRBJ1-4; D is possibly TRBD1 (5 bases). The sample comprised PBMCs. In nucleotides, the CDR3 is TGTGCCAGCAGCGACGCGGGGGGAGGACGTGAAAAACTGTTTTTT. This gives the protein CASSDAGGGREKLFF.